These 13 T cell receptor beta chains came from one sample sequenced in a study of cytomegalovirus exposure and HLA in healthy donors. TCRdb keeps only in-frame clones here, not all; method: immunoSEQ multiplex PCR. The table has some 120,000 clones, roughly 95% seen once. What was sequenced was PBMCs. The source of these receptors is a man younger than 30 in good health and CMV-seronegative.

The chain combines TRBV28 with TRBJ2-1, with TRBD1 matching 10 bases. This CDR3 has 16 residues. Germline V gives CDR1 MDHEN, CDR2 SYDVKM. With V trimmed by 5 bases and J by 6 bases, 10 bases remained unmatched. The CDR3 region is CASSLTPGQGFNEQFF. For the CDR3, the DNA is TGTGCCAGCAGTCTTACCCCGGGACAGGGGTTCAATGAGCAGTTCTTC.

This chain joins TRBV4-3 and TRBJ1-5, with TRBD1 as a possible D gene (5 bases). The V gene's germline CDR1 is LGHNA and CDR2 YSLEER. Trimming removed 0 bases from V and 7 bases from J, with 10 bases in between. The CDR3 has 14 amino acids. CDR3: CASSQDPGLQPQHF. The CDR3 region has the DNA TGCGCCAGCAGCCAAGATCCAGGGTTGCAGCCCCAGCATTTT.

The gene calls are TRBV29-1 and TRBJ2-7, with no clear D. The CDR3 is 14 amino acids. Germline V gene sequence: CDR1 SQVTM, CDR2 ANQGSEA. Trimming stripped 0 bases from V and 0 bases from J, with 9 bases between. CDR3 in amino acids: CSVEDPRSSYEQYF. The CDR3 DNA reads TGCAGCGTTGAAGACCCTAGGAGCTCCTACGAGCAGTACTTC.

This clone was seen a handful of times. The gene calls are TRBV7-9 and TRBJ2-7; D remains unclear. Trimming stripped 5 bases from V and 8 bases from J, with 10 bases between. CDR1 is SEHNR, CDR2 FQNEAQ, per germline (reference sequence). This CDR3 spans 11 amino acids. The CDR3 spells CASSALAQQYF. CDR3 nucleotide sequence: TGTGCCAGCAGCGCCTTAGCCCAGCAGTACTTC.

The chain couples TRBV19 to TRBJ1-1, with D perhaps matching TRBD1 (6 bases). Trimming pared 3 bases from V and 0 bases from J, leaving 17 bases between. Germline loops: CDR1 LNHDA, CDR2 SQIVND (reference sequence). The CDR3 loop spans 17 amino acids. CDR3 in DNA: TGTGCCAGTAGTATGCAGGGGAGAGACCCCTTGAACACTGAAGCTTTCTTT. Translating gives CASSMQGRDPLNTEAFF.

The V gene is TRBV4-3, the J gene TRBJ2-1; D is ambiguous. Trimming removed 1 base from V and 4 bases from J, with 8 bases in between. Per the germline V gene, CDR1 is LGHNA and CDR2 is YSLEER. The CDR3 has 14 residues. The CDR3 DNA reads TGCGCCAGCAGCCAAGTCGCGTGGTACAATGAGCAGTTCTTC. This sequence encodes CASSQVAWYNEQFF.

V gene TRBV5-6 combines with J gene TRBJ2-3; 12 bases map to TRBD2. CDR1 and CDR2 (germline): SGHDT, YYEEEE. This CDR3 comprises 15 residues. J was trimmed by 4 bases and V by 7 bases; bases with no gene match: 7. The CDR3 DNA sequence: TGTGCCAGCCGCTCTCTAGCGGGAGGGGCAGATACGCAGTATTTT. It encodes CASRSLAGGADTQYF.

V usage is TRBV6-6 and J usage is TRBJ2-1, with 8 bases fitting TRBD2. The CDR3 spans 15 residues. The trim removed 7 bases at V and 5 bases at J, leaving 10 bases unmatched. Germline V gives CDR1 MNHNY, CDR2 SVGAGI (reference sequence). CDR3 residues: CASNRPGSGDNEQFF. CDR3 sequence (DNA): TGTGCCAGCAACCGCCCAGGTAGCGGGGACAATGAGCAGTTCTTC.

This chain uses TRBV7-8 with TRBJ2-3; a possible D gene is TRBD2 (6 bases). This CDR3 is built from 15 residues. Germline lookup yields CDR1 SGHVS and CDR2 FQNEAQ. The V and J ends lost 5 bases and 6 bases respectively, with 18 bases between them. The CDR3 nucleotides read TGTGCCAGCAGCGGGGACTCGGACACGGGGGATACGCAGTATTTT. The encoded protein is CASSGDSDTGDTQYF.

The chain is built from TRBV28 and TRBJ2-2; 11 bases fit TRBD2. CDR3 size: 17 residues. In germline, CDR1 is MDHEN, CDR2 SYDVKM. Unmatched junction bases numbered 11, after V lost 4 bases and J lost 7 bases. CDR3 DNA: TGTGCCAGCAGTTCCAGTAGCGGGAGGGCCTGGGTCGGGGAGCTGTTTTTT. Its translation is CASSSSSGRAWVGELFF.

The rearrangement joins TRBV11-2 to TRBJ1-3; D not certain. Germline values: CDR1 SGHAT, CDR2 FQNNGV. The CDR3 is 15 amino acids. V was pared by 5 bases and J by 4 bases, with 15 bases between. The CDR3: CASSLGDEAGNTIYF. DNA for the CDR3: TGTGCCAGCAGCCTAGGAGACGAAGCGGGAAACACCATATATTTT.

The table lists this clone with a few counts. V gene TRBV6-6 combines with J gene TRBJ1-1, with D perhaps TRBD1 (5 bases). The germline V gene has CDR1 MNHNY and CDR2 SVGAGI (reference sequence). Trimming left V 0 bases short and J 4 bases short, with 9 bases between. This CDR3 contains 14 residues. The CDR3, as DNA: TGTGCCAGCAGTTACTCGACGGGGGGCACTGAAGCTTTCTTT. Protein product: CASSYSTGGTEAFF.

The chain couples TRBV25-1 to TRBJ2-1; 7 nucleotides align to TRBD2. Per germline, CDR1 MGHDK and CDR2 SYGVNS. The CDR3 is 16 residues long. V shed 1 base, J shed 10 bases, and the junction held 13 bases outside the gene matches. CDR3 sequence (DNA): TGTGCCAGCAGTGAATCGGACGGGAGGTCTTTTTGGGAGCAGTTCTTC. It translates to CASSESDGRSFWEQFF. The whole variable domain, filled in from reference TRBV25-1 and TRBJ2-1, reads EADIYQTPRYLVIGTGKKITLECSQTMGHDKMYWYQQDPGMELHLIHYSYGVNSTEKGDLSSESTVSRIRTEHFPLTLESARPSHTSQYLCASSESDGRSFWEQFFGPGTRLTVL.